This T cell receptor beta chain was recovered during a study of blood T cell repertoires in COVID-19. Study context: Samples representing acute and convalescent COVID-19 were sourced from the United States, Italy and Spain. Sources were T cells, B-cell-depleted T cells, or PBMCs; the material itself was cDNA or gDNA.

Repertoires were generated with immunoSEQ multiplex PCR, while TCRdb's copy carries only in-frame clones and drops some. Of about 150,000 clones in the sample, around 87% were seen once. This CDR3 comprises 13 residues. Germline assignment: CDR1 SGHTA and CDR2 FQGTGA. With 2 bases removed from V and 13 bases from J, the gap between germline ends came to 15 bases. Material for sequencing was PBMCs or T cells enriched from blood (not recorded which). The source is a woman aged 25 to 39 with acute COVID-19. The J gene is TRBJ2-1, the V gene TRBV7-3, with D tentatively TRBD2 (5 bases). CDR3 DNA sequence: TGTGCCAGCAGCTTATCTTCGGGGTTCGATCAGTTCTTC. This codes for CASSLSSGFDQFF.